This T cell receptor (beta chain) originates from a study of blood T cell repertoires in COVID-19. At the level of the study: Italy, Spain and the United States were the sources of the convalescent and acute COVID-19 samples. PBMCs, B-cell-depleted T cells, or T cells were the source of the cDNA or gDNA that made up the material.

In the original processing: Nucleated cell number was recorded as an estimate derived from reference gene primer amplification. TCRdb's copy holds only in-frame clones and misses some; the assay was immunoSEQ multiplex PCR. V and J calls and clone size follow that table, whereas D and trimming were derived from the DNA. The table has around 92,000 clones, roughly 86% seen once; the top ten hold 10% to 15%. CDR1 is MNHEY and CDR2 is SVGAGI in the germline V gene. This CDR3 is built from 12 residues. V shed 8 bases and J shed 0 bases, with 5 bases lying between them. The rearrangement links TRBV6-5 to TRBJ1-5, with TRBD1 as a possible D gene (5 bases). This clonotype was obtained from a woman in her fifties or sixties in a cohort sampled during active or convalescent COVID-19. Source material: peripheral blood. CDR3 in DNA: TGTGCCAGCGGACATAGCAATCAGCCCCAGCATTTT. Protein product: CASGHSNQPQHF.